This passage covers 27 T cell receptor beta chains from one sample sequenced in a study of T cells in tumors and immune-related adverse events. TCRdb keeps only in-frame clones here, not all; method: immunoSEQ multiplex PCR. This sample has about 24,000 clones, with around nine tenths found just once. Specimen: lymph node tissue, collected from a patient treated with anti-PD-1 therapy. The receptors come from a female donor with metastatic renal cell carcinoma.

This chain joins TRBV4-2 and TRBJ1-3; D is possibly TRBD1 (5 bases). The V and J ends lost 2 bases and 0 bases respectively, with 14 bases between them. CDR3 size: 17 residues. Germline values: CDR1 LGHNA, CDR2 YNFKEQ. CDR3: CASSQQSTGSSGNTIYF. Here the CDR3 DNA reads TGTGCCAGCAGCCAACAGAGTACAGGCAGCTCTGGAAACACCATATATTTT.

This clone was seen a single time. V gene TRBV11-2 combines with J gene TRBJ2-1, with 9 bases matching TRBD1. CDR3 size: 16 residues. Unmatched junction bases numbered 12, after V lost 5 bases and J lost 7 bases. Germline CDR1 SGHAT, CDR2 FQNNGV. The CDR3 loop reads CASSRAGTGNVNEQFF. The DNA for the CDR3 is TGTGCCAGCAGCCGCGCCGGGACAGGGAATGTAAATGAGCAGTTCTTC. Looking up the rest from reference TRBV11-2 and TRBJ2-1 gives the full variable domain: EAGVAQSPRYKIIEKRQSVAFWCNPISGHATLYWYQQILGQGPKLLIQFQNNGVVDDSQLPKDRFSAERLKGVDSTLKIQPAKLEDSAVYLCASSRAGTGNVNEQFFGPGTRLTVL.

This chain uses TRBV10-1 with TRBJ2-3; 7 bases map to TRBD2. Germline V gene sequence: CDR1 WNHNN, CDR2 SYGVQD (reference sequence). This CDR3 spans 14 amino acids. Germline trimming cut 4 bases from V and 3 bases from J; bases unmatched to any gene: 4. CDR3 bases: TGCGCCAGCAGTGGCGGGAGAGGTACAGATACGCAGTATTTT. Translating it yields CASSGGRGTDTQYF.

This rearrangement joins TRBV11-2 to TRBJ1-1; TRBD1 is a possible D gene (5 bases). V lost 10 bases to trimming and J lost 3 bases, with 12 bases between them. Germline loops: CDR1 SGHAT, CDR2 FQNNGV. The CDR3 covers 12 residues. CDR3 nucleotide sequence: TGTGCCACGAGGGGTCTTGACACTGAAGCTTTCTTT. It specifies CATRGLDTEAFF.

The chain links TRBV5-1 to TRBJ2-5, with 9 bases aligning to TRBD2. V dropped 4 bases and J dropped 4; count of bases not matched to a gene: 14. The CDR3 contains 17 residues. Germline values: CDR1 SGHRS, CDR2 YFSETQ. CDR3 nucleotides: TGCGCCAGCAGCACGATGACTAGCGGAACGCCTGCAGAGACCCAGTACTTC. Its protein product is CASSTMTSGTPAETQYF.

The chain uses TRBV5-1 and TRBJ1-2, with 9 positions matching TRBD1. The CDR3 is made up of 15 amino acids. The trim removed 3 bases at V and 5 bases at J, leaving 8 bases unmatched. The germline V gene encodes CDR1 SGHRS and CDR2 YFSETQ. In nucleotides, the CDR3 is TGCGCCAGCAGCTGGGGACAGGGTCTCCCTTATGGCTACACCTTC. This encodes CASSWGQGLPYGYTF. Variable domain in full (rest from reference TRBV5-1 and TRBJ1-2): KAGVTQTPRYLIKTRGQQVTLSCSPISGHRSVSWYQQTPGQGLQFLFEYFSETQRNKGNFPGRFSGRQFSNSRSEMNVSTLELGDSALYLCASSWGQGLPYGYTFGSGTRLTVV.

The V call is TRBV5-6, the J call TRBJ1-1; D is unclear. Germline CDR1 SGHDT, CDR2 YYEEEE. CDR3 length: 14 amino acids. V was clipped by 0 bases and J by 0 bases, with 6 bases between them. CDR3 residues: CASSLGTLNTEAFF. The CDR3 DNA sequence: TGTGCCAGCAGCTTGGGGACGCTGAACACTGAAGCTTTCTTT.

CDR3 DNA sequence: TGTGCCAGCAGTTTCCAGGGGACGAGGACCACCATATATTTT. Amino acids: CASSFQGTRTTIYF. This chain connects TRBV28 to TRBJ1-3; tentative D call: TRBD1 (6 bases). CDR3 length: 14 residues. Per germline, CDR1 MDHEN and CDR2 SYDVKM. Trimming took off 3 bases at V and 9 bases at J, with 15 bases between the two ends.

The chain couples TRBV19 to TRBJ1-4; 7 bases are a match to TRBD1. Germline values: CDR1 LNHDA, CDR2 SQIVND (reference sequence). With 6 bases clipped from V and 1 base from J, the junction kept 8 bases outside the gene matches. The CDR3 consists of 16 residues. The CDR3 bases are TGTGCCAGTAGACACCCGGGACAGCTAACTAATGAAAAACTGTTTTTT. Its protein product is CASRHPGQLTNEKLFF.

The chain recombines TRBV5-8 with TRBJ1-5, with D unclear. The V and J ends lost 5 bases and 1 base respectively, with 13 bases between them. Germline V gene lookup returns CDR1 SGHTS and CDR2 YDEGEE. This CDR3 region has 15 residues. The CDR3 DNA reads as TGTGCCAGCAGTTTTGTGCCCGTGAGCAATCAGCCCCAGCATTTT. Encoded protein: CASSFVPVSNQPQHF.

The chain combines TRBV2 with TRBJ1-5; possible D gene TRBD1, 6 bases. CDR3 length equals 12 residues. Germline CDR1 is SNHLY and CDR2 is FYNNEI. Trimming left V 8 bases short and J 5 bases short, with 10 bases between. DNA of the CDR3: TGTGCCAGCGGGGACACCTATCAGCCCCAGCATTTT. Protein sequence: CASGDTYQPQHF.

Notes on this clone: Compared with germline, one end of the junction differs, possibly owing to a read error. The V call is TRBV28, the J call TRBJ1-5; TRBD1 might be the D (6 bases). The CDR3 loop spans 14 amino acids. The germline CDR1 and CDR2 sequences are MDHEN and SYDVKM. This CDR3 reads CASRLPGVNQPQHF. DNA for the CDR3: TGTGCTAGCAGGCTTCCAGGGGTCAATCAGCCCCAGCATTTT.

This sequence joins TRBV4-3 and TRBJ2-1; D is unresolved. V was shortened by 0 bases and J by 10 bases, with 10 bases between the two germline ends. This CDR3 has 13 residues. CDR1 is LGHNA and CDR2 is YSLEER in the germline V gene. CDR3 sequence reads: CASSQEPRGEQFF. CDR3 in DNA: TGCGCCAGCAGCCAAGAACCTAGAGGAGAGCAGTTCTTC.

The V call is TRBV7-2, the J call TRBJ2-5; D may be TRBD2 (6 bases). Germline assignment: CDR1 SGHTA and CDR2 FQGNSA. The CDR3 consists of 13 residues. Trimming removed 5 bases at V and 1 base at J, with 8 bases between. CDR3 nucleotide sequence: TGTGCCAGCAGCGCGGGGCCCCAAGAGACCCAGTACTTC. Amino acids: CASSAGPQETQYF. The full variable domain, completed using reference TRBV7-2 and TRBJ2-5, is GAGVSQSPSNKVTEKGKDVELRCDPISGHTALYWYRQSLGQGLEFLIYFQGNSAPDKSGLPSDRFSAERTGGSVSTLTIQRTQQEDSAVYLCASSAGPQETQYFGPGTRLLVL.

The rearrangement uses TRBV6-1 and TRBJ2-3; D not resolved. Trimming removed 3 bases at V and 4 bases at J, with 17 bases between. The germline CDR1 and CDR2 sequences are MNHNS and SASEGT. This CDR3 has 16 amino acids. Here the CDR3 reads CASSERGGVGPDTQYF. In DNA form, the CDR3 reads TGTGCCAGCAGTGAGCGAGGCGGAGTGGGTCCAGATACGCAGTATTTT.

The V and J genes are TRBV6-5 and TRBJ1-2, with D tentatively TRBD1 (5 bases). CDR1 MNHEY and CDR2 SVGAGI come from the germline V gene. With 5 bases removed from V and 8 bases from J, the gap between germline ends came to 18 bases. The CDR3 length is 14 residues. CDR3 nucleotides: TGTGCCAGCAGTGGCACGGGACTCCCCGAGGGCTACACCTTC. The encoded protein is CASSGTGLPEGYTF.

V and J are TRBV28 and TRBJ1-2; D remains unclear. The CDR3 has 14 amino acids. Germline V CDR1 and CDR2: MDHEN, SYDVKM. Trimming removed 2 bases at V and 5 bases at J, with 12 bases between. The CDR3 DNA follows: TGTGCCAGCAGTTTACCTGGTCTCGGGTATGGCTACACCTTC. Translating it yields CASSLPGLGYGYTF.

V and J are TRBV7-6 and TRBJ1-1; the D gene is possibly TRBD1 (5 bases). V was shortened by 7 bases and J by 0 bases, with 9 bases between the two germline ends. Germline CDR1 and CDR2: SGHVS and FNYEAQ. This CDR3 has 13 amino acids. CDR3: CASTLGLNTEAFF. The CDR3 nucleotides read TGTGCCAGCACCTTGGGACTGAACACTGAAGCTTTCTTT.

This clone was seen a few times. V gene TRBV11-2 combines with J gene TRBJ2-7; D gene unclear. Germline CDR1 and CDR2: SGHAT and FQNNGV. Between the trimmed V and J ends, which lost 5 bases and 3 bases, there was a span of 11 bases. The CDR3 extends over 13 amino acids. CDR3 residues: CASSIRPFYEQYF. As DNA, the CDR3 is TGTGCCAGCAGCATACGACCTTTCTACGAGCAGTACTTC.

This clone was recorded only once. The rearrangement uses TRBV27 and TRBJ2-7, with TRBD1 matching over 7 bases. Trimming took 8 bases from V and 3 from J; bases not matched to a gene: 7. Germline CDR1 and CDR2: MNHEY and SMNVEV (reference sequence). The CDR3 extends over 13 amino acids. The CDR3 DNA reads as TGTGCCAGCCGATCAACAGGGGACTACGAGCAGTACTTC. It encodes CASRSTGDYEQYF.

The V gene is TRBV7-9, the J gene TRBJ1-4, with D perhaps matching TRBD1 (5 bases). CDR3 length equals 17 residues. V was clipped by 4 bases and J by 2 bases, with 17 bases between them. The germline CDR1 and CDR2 sequences are SEHNR and FQNEAQ (reference sequence). CDR3: CASSSTPPGETNEKLFF. CDR3 bases: TGTGCCAGCAGCTCAACCCCGCCGGGGGAGACTAATGAAAAACTGTTTTTT.

The V and J genes are TRBV5-1 and TRBJ1-1; weak D call: TRBD1 (6 bases). Trimming pared 0 bases from V and 1 base from J, leaving 10 bases between. The CDR3 consists of 15 residues. CDR1 is SGHRS, CDR2 YFSETQ, per germline. The CDR3 DNA reads as TGCGCCAGCAGCTTGGCGGGACATCCGAACACTGAAGCTTTCTTT. Translated, it gives CASSLAGHPNTEAFF.

The chain's CDR3 is CASSYTGGTDTQYF. In DNA form, the CDR3 reads TGTGCCAGCAGCTACACAGGGGGCACAGATACGCAGTATTTT. The rearrangement uses TRBV11-1 and TRBJ2-3; 7 bases map to TRBD1. The CDR3 contains 14 residues. Germline V gene data show CDR1 as SGHAT and CDR2 as FQDESV (reference sequence). Trimming took 4 bases from V and 1 from J; bases not matched to a gene: 2.

The J gene is TRBJ2-1, the V gene TRBV11-1; D possibly uses TRBD1 or TRBD2 (5 bases each). From germline, CDR1 is SGHAT and CDR2 FQDESV (reference sequence). The germline V and J ends were trimmed by 3 bases and 0 bases, with 12 bases remaining between them. CDR3 length: 16 amino acids. This chain's CDR3 is CASSFLGTSSYNEQFF. For the CDR3, the DNA is TGTGCCAGCAGCTTCCTTGGGACCAGCTCCTACAATGAGCAGTTCTTC.

The rearrangement joins TRBV19 to TRBJ2-1, with 12 bases identical to TRBD2. With V trimmed by 6 bases and J by 1 base, 1 base remained unmatched. This CDR3 spans 15 amino acids. CDR1 and CDR2 (germline): LNHDA, SQIVND (reference sequence). CDR3 amino acids: CASSLAGGSYNEQFF. CDR3 nucleotide sequence: TGTGCCAGTAGCCTAGCGGGGGGGTCCTACAATGAGCAGTTCTTC.

The chain joins TRBV29-1 to TRBJ1-2, with D hard to call. V lost 4 bases to trimming and J lost 3 bases, with 9 bases between them. The CDR3 spans 12 residues. Germline CDR1 and CDR2: SQVTM and ANQGSEA. CDR3 nucleotides: TGCAGCGTTGGCGGCAACGACTATGGCTACACCTTC. Translated: CSVGGNDYGYTF.

This clone has only one observation. This chain connects TRBV27 to TRBJ2-5; 11 nucleotides align to TRBD2. The CDR3 contains 15 residues. CDR1 is MNHEY and CDR2 is SMNVEV in the germline V gene (reference sequence). The V segment lost 5 bases and the J segment 6 bases; nucleotides outside the gene matches: 8. DNA for the CDR3: TGTGCCAGCAGTCCACGTAGCGGGAGGGGGAAGACCCAGTACTTC. It specifies CASSPRSGRGKTQYF.